The 21 T cell receptor beta chains given below trace back to one sample, sequenced in a study of identical twins. TCRdb reprocessed the 5' RACE reads with MiXCR, giving one entry per CDR3 protein. This sample has 500,000 to 600,000 distinct CDR3 sequences, with roughly a fifth found just once. This same sample was also part of a study on T cells expressing NK-cell markers.

Sequenced input: CD4+ T cells sorted from blood. The receptors derive from a woman under 30 in good health.

The chain recombines TRBV12-3 or TRBV12-4 with TRBJ2-7; D is uncertain. V shed 1 base and J shed 4 bases, with 8 bases lying between them. The CDR3 covers 13 residues. Here the CDR3 reads CASSLGPLYEQYF. The DNA of the CDR3 is TGTGCCAGCAGTTTAGGTCCCTTATACGAGCAGTACTTC.

This clonotype turned up a few times. The J gene is TRBJ2-7, the V gene TRBV4-2; tentative D call: TRBD2 (6 bases). The CDR3 runs 15 residues. The V end was cut by 4 bases, the J end by 2 bases, with 15 bases between. CDR1 and CDR2 (germline): LGHNA, YNFKEQ. The CDR3 region is CASSPFGGKTYEQYF. The DNA for the CDR3 is TGTGCCAGCAGCCCCTTTGGCGGGAAGACCTACGAGCAGTACTTC.

This sequence joins TRBV20-1 and TRBJ1-5; a possible D gene is TRBD1 (5 bases). CDR3 length equals 18 residues. The germline V gene encodes CDR1 DFQATT and CDR2 SNEGSKA (reference sequence). The chain's CDR3 is CWAQAPGQGLYSNQPQHF. CDR3 DNA sequence: TGCTGGGCTCAGGCTCCGGGCCAGGGACTTTATAGCAATCAGCCCCAGCATTTT.

V and J are TRBV12-3 or TRBV12-4 and TRBJ2-5; TRBD1 might be the D (5 bases). V dropped 3 bases and J dropped 2 bases, with 10 bases sitting between them. The length of the CDR3 is 14 residues. CDR3 coding DNA: TGTGCCAGCAGTTTGCCAGGGCCACAAGAGACCCAGTACTTC. Protein product: CASSLPGPQETQYF.

This sequence joins TRBV7-6 and TRBJ2-2; perhaps TRBD1 as D (5 bases). V was shortened by 0 bases and J by 4 bases, with 9 bases between the two germline ends. Germline V gene data show CDR1 as SGHVS and CDR2 as FNYEAQ. The CDR3 consists of 15 residues. CDR3 protein: CASSLASRATGELFF. In DNA form, the CDR3 reads TGTGCCAGCAGCTTAGCGAGCAGGGCCACCGGGGAGCTGTTTTTT. Full variable domain (remainder filled in from reference TRBV7-6 and TRBJ2-2): GAGVSQSPRYKVTKRGQDVALRCDPISGHVSLYWYRQALGQGPEFLTYFNYEAQQDKSGLPNDRFSAERPEGSISTLTIQRTEQRDSAMYRCASSLASRATGELFFGEGSRLTVL.

V is TRBV29-1 and J is TRBJ2-1; 8 nucleotides match TRBD2. The CDR3 covers 14 residues. CDR1 is SQVTM and CDR2 is ANQGSEA in the germline V gene. Trimming removed 6 bases from V and 4 bases from J; junction bases left unmatched: 8. CDR3 sequence (DNA): TGCAGCGTGTCATTCGCGGGGGGTTACAATGAGCAGTTCTTC. Amino acid sequence: CSVSFAGGYNEQFF.

Only a few counts were recorded for this clonotype. V is TRBV6-4 and J is TRBJ2-6; no definite D call. This CDR3 comprises 18 residues. The germline gives CDR1 MRHNA, CDR2 SNTAGT. Trimming left V 0 bases short and J 1 base short, with 13 bases between. Here the CDR3 reads CASSDSPALTSGANVLTF. As DNA, the CDR3 is TGTGCCAGCAGTGACTCTCCAGCCCTCACTTCTGGGGCCAACGTCCTGACTTTC.

The chain combines TRBV7-2 with TRBJ1-2; perhaps TRBD1 as D (5 bases). V was pared by 5 bases and J by 12 bases, with 13 bases between. The CDR3 covers 11 residues. CDR1 is SGHTA and CDR2 is FQGNSA in the germline V gene. CDR3 in amino acids: CASSPGTADTF. The CDR3, as DNA: TGTGCCAGCAGCCCCGGGACCGCGGACACCTTC.

J is TRBJ2-7 and V is TRBV6-2 or TRBV6-3; either TRBD1 or TRBD2 may supply D (5 bases each). CDR1 and CDR2 from the germline V gene are MNHEY and SVGEGT. The CDR3 contains 16 residues. Trimming removed 2 bases from V and 1 base from J, with 15 bases in between. The CDR3 DNA reads as TGTGCCAGCAGTTACCCCCAGAGGGGCCCTTCCTACGAGCAGTACTTC. Its protein is CASSYPQRGPSYEQYF.

This clonotype was seen only a few times. V gene TRBV11-2 combines with J gene TRBJ2-3; tentatively, D is TRBD1 (7 bases). This CDR3 contains 13 residues. V lost 5 bases and J 4 bases, leaving 10 bases between the germline ends. CDR1 is SGHAT, CDR2 FQNNGV, per germline. CDR3 loop: CASSQGGPDTQYF. The CDR3, as DNA: TGTGCCAGCAGCCAGGGGGGCCCAGATACGCAGTATTTT.

This clonotype has more than one count but fewer than ten. The V gene is TRBV5-1, the J gene TRBJ1-2, with D unresolved. CDR1 is SGHRS and CDR2 is YFSETQ in the germline V gene. Deletions cut 0 bases from V and 9 bases from J, with 15 bases between. The CDR3 has 14 amino acids. CDR3 in amino acids: CASSLGARHDRYTF. The CDR3, as DNA: TGCGCCAGCAGCTTGGGGGCGCGCCACGATCGCTACACCTTC. Full variable domain (remainder filled in from reference TRBV5-1 and TRBJ1-2): KAGVTQTPRYLIKTRGQQVTLSCSPISGHRSVSWYQQTPGQGLQFLFEYFSETQRNKGNFPGRFSGRQFSNSRSEMNVSTLELGDSALYLCASSLGARHDRYTFGSGTRLTVV.

This clonotype was found many times. The CDR3 nucleotides read TGCGCCAGCAGCTGGGGACAGGGGGACTACGAGCAGTACTTC. Its translation: CASSWGQGDYEQYF. The chain recombines TRBV5-1 with TRBJ2-7, with 11 bases lining up with TRBD1. The CDR3 totals 14 residues. CDR1 and CDR2 from the germline V gene are SGHRS and YFSETQ. With V trimmed by 3 bases and J by 3 bases, 2 bases remained unmatched. The variable domain in full, with the rest retrieved from reference TRBV5-1 and TRBJ2-7, is KAGVTQTPRYLIKTRGQQVTLSCSPISGHRSVSWYQQTPGQGLQFLFEYFSETQRNKGNFPGRFSGRQFSNSRSEMNVSTLELGDSALYLCASSWGQGDYEQYFGPGTRLTVT.

This clonotype was counted a few times. The rearrangement joins TRBV7-9 to TRBJ2-7; D is ambiguous. The length of the CDR3 is 14 residues. CDR1 is SEHNR and CDR2 is FQNEAQ in the germline V gene (reference sequence). The ends were cut back, 3 bases at V and 3 bases at J, with 12 bases in the middle. The CDR3 DNA follows: TGTGCCAGCAGCTTCGGAACAGTAGTCTACGAGCAGTACTTC. Translated: CASSFGTVVYEQYF.

This clonotype was counted a single time. This chain joins TRBV10-1 and TRBJ2-7, with 8 bases matching TRBD1. With V trimmed by 10 bases and J by 2 bases, 7 bases remained unmatched. Germline loops: CDR1 WNHNN, CDR2 SYGVQD (reference sequence). This CDR3 region has 13 residues. The CDR3: CATPGQVPYEQYF. The DNA for the CDR3 is TGCGCCACTCCGGGACAGGTACCCTACGAGCAGTACTTC.

The CDR3 sequence is CASSREARGWTEAFF. The CDR3 coding sequence is TGTGCCAGCAGTAGGGAGGCTAGGGGCTGGACTGAAGCTTTCTTT. The chain couples TRBV6-1 to TRBJ1-1; a weak D match, TRBD1 (5 bases). V lost 5 bases, J lost 5 bases, and 18 bases lay in between. Germline V gives CDR1 MNHNS, CDR2 SASEGT. The CDR3 extends over 15 amino acids.

This clonotype occurred many times. The chain joins TRBV20-1 to TRBJ2-1; possible D gene TRBD2, 6 bases. The V gene's germline CDR1 is DFQATT and CDR2 SNEGSKA (reference sequence). V was trimmed by 3 bases and J by 6 bases, leaving 12 bases between them. CDR3 size: 13 residues. The CDR3 sequence is CSARGGTSNEQFF. The CDR3 DNA sequence: TGCAGTGCTAGGGGCGGGACTTCCAATGAGCAGTTCTTC.

This clonotype was found many times. The V gene is TRBV7-2, the J gene TRBJ2-7, with a tentative D call TRBD2 (6 bases). This CDR3 contains 14 residues. Per germline, CDR1 SGHTA and CDR2 FQGNSA. The V end was cut by 3 bases, the J end by 5 bases, with 14 bases between. CDR3 nucleotide sequence: TGTGCCAGCAGCTTGACCGGGAGCCCCCACGAGCAGTACTTC. Translated: CASSLTGSPHEQYF.

This chain connects TRBV27 to TRBJ2-5; a possible D gene is TRBD1 (5 bases). This CDR3 contains 17 residues. The V end was cut by 5 bases, the J end by 5 bases, with 24 bases between. Germline loops: CDR1 MNHEY, CDR2 SMNVEV (reference sequence). This CDR3 reads CASSPRYEARVVETQYF. CDR3 sequence (DNA): TGTGCCAGCAGTCCGCGATACGAGGCCAGGGTGGTGGAGACCCAGTACTTC.

The chain combines TRBV9 with TRBJ2-7, with D perhaps assigned TRBD1 or TRBD2 (5 bases each). This CDR3 region has 15 residues. The germline V gene has CDR1 SGDLS and CDR2 YYNGEE. With 1 base removed from V and 4 bases from J, the gap between germline ends came to 15 bases. DNA of the CDR3: TGTGCCAGCAGCGTATTCGGGACCTCGGGGTACGAGCAGTACTTC. This sequence encodes CASSVFGTSGYEQYF.

This sequence joins TRBV7-2 and TRBJ2-5, with D perhaps TRBD1 or TRBD2 (5 bases each). Trimming stripped 1 base from V and 7 bases from J, with 16 bases between. Germline CDR1 is SGHTA and CDR2 is FQGNSA. The CDR3 sequence is 15 residues long. The CDR3 sequence is CASSLGGLAAGTQYF. CDR3 nucleotides: TGTGCCAGCAGCTTAGGGGGCCTCGCCGCGGGGACCCAGTACTTC.

In nucleotides, the CDR3 is TGCAGTGCTAGAAAGGGGGACAGGGTGAATGAAGCTTTCTTT. Amino acid sequence: CSARKGDRVNEAFF. The chain recombines TRBV20-1 with TRBJ1-1, with TRBD1 matching 9 bases. The CDR3 is 14 residues long. Germline V gives CDR1 DFQATT, CDR2 SNEGSKA (reference sequence). Trimming removed 2 bases from V and 7 bases from J; junction bases left unmatched: 8.